This T cell receptor beta chain comes out of a study of tumor-infiltrating lymphocytes in oesophageal squamous cell carcinoma. This clonotype was picked up many times. In TCRdb, the PCR reads were re-called with MiXCR into one record per CDR3 protein. In the table there are about 21,000 distinct CDR3 sequences, less than 45% of which are singletons. V was cut by 4 bases and J by 0 bases, with 13 bases left in between. CDR1 and CDR2 from the germline V gene are ENHRY and SYGVKD. This CDR3 has 15 residues. The specimen was normal esophageal tissue next to the tumor. The rearrangement joins TRBV10-3 to TRBJ2-7, with a possible D match to TRBD1 (6 bases). The receptor comes from a male donor with esophageal squamous cell carcinoma. The CDR3 DNA reads as TGTGCCATCAGTGCCTTGGGGACATACTCCTACGAGCAGTACTTC. Translating it yields CAISALGTYSYEQYF.